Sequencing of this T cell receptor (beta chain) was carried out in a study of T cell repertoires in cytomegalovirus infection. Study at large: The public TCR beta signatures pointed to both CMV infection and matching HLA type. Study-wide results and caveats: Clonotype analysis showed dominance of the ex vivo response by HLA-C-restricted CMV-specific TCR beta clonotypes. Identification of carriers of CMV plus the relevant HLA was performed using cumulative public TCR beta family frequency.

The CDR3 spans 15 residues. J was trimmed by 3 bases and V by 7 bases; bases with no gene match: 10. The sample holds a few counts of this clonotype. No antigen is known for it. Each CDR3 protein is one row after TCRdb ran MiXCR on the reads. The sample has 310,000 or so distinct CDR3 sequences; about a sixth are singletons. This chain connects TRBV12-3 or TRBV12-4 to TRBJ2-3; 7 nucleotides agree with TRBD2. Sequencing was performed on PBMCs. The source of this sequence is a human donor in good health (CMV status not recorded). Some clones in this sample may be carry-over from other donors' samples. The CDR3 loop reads CASTLRWGGTDTQYF. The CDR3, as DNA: TGTGCCAGCACCCTGCGGTGGGGGGGGACAGATACGCAGTATTTT.